Listed here are 20 T cell receptor beta chains from one sample, sequenced in a study of T cell responses to AZD1222 COVID-19 vaccine. The assay was immunoSEQ multiplex PCR, and TCRdb's table has in-frame clones only and misses some. The sample contains 140,000 or so clones, approximately 91% of which appear only once. Sequenced material: peripheral blood, taken 28 days after the second AZD1222 dose. Receptors were obtained from an adult who received the AZD1222 COVID-19 vaccine.

The rearrangement links TRBV5-4 to TRBJ1-1, with unresolved D. V shed 0 bases and J shed 1 base, with 7 bases lying between them. Germline V lookup: CDR1 SGHNT, CDR2 YYREEE (reference sequence). The CDR3 is made up of 14 amino acids. For the CDR3, the DNA is TGTGCCAGCAGCTTGGGTGAGGAGAACACTGAAGCTTTCTTT. It specifies CASSLGEENTEAFF.

The CDR3 sequence: CASSSKRWGASGSGDTQYF. CDR3 coding DNA: TGTGCCAGCAGCTCTAAGCGGTGGGGGGCTAGCGGGAGTGGAGATACGCAGTATTTT. The chain carries TRBV7-9 and TRBJ2-3; TRBD2 agrees at 10 bases. This CDR3 is 19 amino acids long. Germline values: CDR1 SEHNR, CDR2 FQNEAQ (reference sequence). After removal of 4 bases from V and 5 bases from J, the junction contained 18 bases not matched to a gene. The full variable domain, its missing parts supplied by reference TRBV7-9 and TRBJ2-3, is DTGVSQNPRHKITKRGQNVTFRCDPISEHNRLYWYRQTLGQGPEFLTYFQNEAQLEKSRLLSDRFSAERPKGSFSTLEIQRTEQGDSAMYLCASSSKRWGASGSGDTQYFGPGTRLTVL.

The rearrangement links TRBV15 to TRBJ1-4; D ambiguous. This CDR3 has 13 residues. The germline CDR1 and CDR2 sequences are LNHNV and YYDKDF (reference sequence). Trimming stripped 5 bases from V and 7 bases from J, with 11 bases between. The CDR3 DNA is TGTGCCACCAGCTTGGACGGCCGTGAAAAACTGTTTTTT. This sequence encodes CATSLDGREKLFF.

The genes are TRBV9 and TRBJ1-1; no firm D call. This CDR3 is built from 14 residues. Germline CDR1 is SGDLS and CDR2 is YYNGEE. V lost 4 bases to trimming and J lost 1 base, with 11 bases between them. The CDR3 region is CASSPDPGNTEAFF. CDR3 DNA sequence: TGTGCCAGCAGCCCAGACCCAGGGAACACTGAAGCTTTCTTT.

The rearrangement joins TRBV6-1 to TRBJ1-1; possibly TRBD1 for D (5 bases). The CDR3 is 14 amino acids. Between the trimmed V and J ends, which lost 1 base and 2 bases, there was a span of 8 bases. Germline-derived CDR1 and CDR2 are MNHNS and SASEGT. The DNA for the CDR3 is TGTGCCAGCAGTGAAGGAGGGACCAACACTGAAGCTTTCTTT. Residues: CASSEGGTNTEAFF.

The chain employs TRBV7-3 and TRBJ1-4, with 8 bases that match TRBD1. The CDR3 sequence is 22 residues long. V trimming: 0 bases; J trimming: 0 bases; junction bases outside the gene matches: 18. CDR1 is SGHTA and CDR2 is FQGTGA in the germline V gene. CDR3 sequence (DNA): TGTGCCAGCAGCTTAACTACCAGAGACAGGGGACCAAGGGCATCAACTAATGAAAAACTGTTTTTT. As protein: CASSLTTRDRGPRASTNEKLFF.

This chain uses TRBV11-2 with TRBJ1-2; TRBD1 might be the D (5 bases). Trimming took 5 bases from V and 3 from J, leaving 16 bases between them. The CDR3 runs to 15 residues. Germline CDR1 reads SGHAT; CDR2 reads FQNNGV. As DNA, the CDR3 is TGTGCCAGCAGCCTAAGGGGAGGGGCGGACTATGGCTACACCTTC. This sequence encodes CASSLRGGADYGYTF. Based on the CDR3 plus reference TRBV11-2 and TRBJ1-2, the full variable domain is EAGVAQSPRYKIIEKRQSVAFWCNPISGHATLYWYQQILGQGPKLLIQFQNNGVVDDSQLPKDRFSAERLKGVDSTLKIQPAKLEDSAVYLCASSLRGGADYGYTFGSGTRLTVV.

The chain employs TRBV9 and TRBJ1-1; D is possibly TRBD1 (6 bases). The length of the CDR3 is 14 residues. Between the trimmed V and J ends, which lost 4 bases and 0 bases, there was a span of 10 bases. Germline assignment: CDR1 SGDLS and CDR2 YYNGEE. CDR3 in DNA: TGTGCCAGCAGCATGCAGGGGCTGAACACTGAAGCTTTCTTT. It specifies CASSMQGLNTEAFF.

The CDR3 region is CASSQELYTDTQYF. CDR3 in DNA: TGTGCCAGCAGCCAAGAACTATACACAGATACGCAGTATTTT. This chain uses TRBV4-2 with TRBJ2-3; D is uncertain. The CDR3 loop spans 14 amino acids. V was cut by 0 bases and J by 2 bases, with 6 bases left in between. The germline gives CDR1 LGHNA, CDR2 YNFKEQ.

The chain uses TRBV7-8 and TRBJ1-5; D is uncertain. The CDR3 runs to 15 residues. Trimming shortened V by 10 bases and J by 4 bases, and 20 bases separated the two germline ends. Germline V gene lookup returns CDR1 SGHVS and CDR2 FQNEAQ. The CDR3 loop reads CATQQLRYGNQPQHF. DNA of the CDR3: TGTGCCACCCAGCAGCTTAGATACGGGAATCAGCCCCAGCATTTT.

The chain links TRBV19 to TRBJ1-1; no firm D call. The CDR3 totals 12 residues. The V end was cut by 7 bases, the J end by 4 bases, with 10 bases between. Germline V gene sequence: CDR1 LNHDA, CDR2 SQIVND (reference sequence). The CDR3 bases are TGTGCCAGTATGGAAGGTGGCACTGAAGCTTTCTTT. As protein: CASMEGGTEAFF.

This clone was seen once. This chain uses TRBV4-1 with TRBJ2-2; D not resolved. The CDR3 runs 12 residues. Germline values: CDR1 MGHRA, CDR2 YSYEKL. V gave up 6 bases and J gave up 2 bases, with 4 bases separating them. The CDR3 reads CASSTNTGELFF. Here the CDR3 DNA reads TGCGCCAGCAGTACTAACACCGGGGAGCTGTTTTTT.

The chain has TRBV5-1 and TRBJ2-7, with 8 bases that match TRBD1. CDR3 length: 16 residues. Germline-derived CDR1 and CDR2 are SGHRS and YFSETQ. The V segment lost 0 bases and the J segment 0 bases; nucleotides outside the gene matches: 5. The CDR3 sequence: CASSLDGQGSSYEQYF. The CDR3 bases are TGCGCCAGCAGCTTGGACGGACAGGGTAGCTCCTACGAGCAGTACTTC.

This clone appeared a single time. The V gene is TRBV7-2, the J gene TRBJ2-3; 8 nucleotides align to TRBD2. CDR3 length: 16 residues. The V gene's germline CDR1 is SGHTA and CDR2 FQGNSA. Trimming at V came to 3 bases and at J to 2 bases, leaving 7 bases not matched to a gene. CDR3 DNA sequence: TGTGCCAGCAGCTTGAGGAGCGGGGGAACCACAGATACGCAGTATTTT. Encoded protein: CASSLRSGGTTDTQYF.

This rearrangement joins TRBV6-9 to TRBJ1-1; 7 bases match TRBD1. Germline trimming cut 7 bases from V and 1 base from J; bases unmatched to any gene: 6. CDR3 size: 14 residues. The germline V gene has CDR1 MNHGY and CDR2 SVAAGI. CDR3 loop: CASKWGQKNTEAFF. The CDR3 DNA reads TGTGCCAGCAAGTGGGGACAGAAGAACACTGAAGCTTTCTTT.

This chain links TRBV19 with TRBJ1-2; possibly TRBD1 for D (6 bases). CDR3 length: 16 amino acids. CDR1 LNHDA and CDR2 SQIVND come from the germline V gene (reference sequence). The V end was cut by 9 bases, the J end by 2 bases, with 22 bases between. As DNA, the CDR3 is TGTGCCAGCCGGTACGCTCAGGGGAGAGAGAACTATGGCTACACCTTC. Its translation: CASRYAQGRENYGYTF.

The gene calls are TRBV5-6 and TRBJ1-6, with a tentative D call TRBD1 (5 bases). V lost 0 bases and J lost 10, with 8 bases in between. The germline V gene encodes CDR1 SGHDT and CDR2 YYEEEE. The length of the CDR3 is 13 residues. CDR3 bases: TGTGCCAGCAGCTTGGTTAGGGGCTCACCCCTCCACTTT. It specifies CASSLVRGSPLHF. Complete variable domain (other parts from reference TRBV5-6 and TRBJ1-6): DAGVTQSPTHLIKTRGQQVTLRCSPKSGHDTVSWYQQALGQGPQFIFQYYEEEERQRGNFPDRFSGHQFPNYSSELNVNALLLGDSALYLCASSLVRGSPLHFGNGTRLTVT.

The chain carries TRBV19 and TRBJ2-7, with 10 bases matching TRBD2. The CDR3 length is 16 residues. The V gene end was trimmed by 5 bases and the J gene end by 7 bases; junction bases not matched to a gene: 14. Germline V gives CDR1 LNHDA, CDR2 SQIVND (reference sequence). CDR3 coding DNA: TGTGCCAGTAGTTGGGACCCTAGCGGGAGAACGGGAGAGCAGTACTTC. Protein sequence: CASSWDPSGRTGEQYF.

The chain combines TRBV18 with TRBJ1-2; 7 nucleotides match TRBD1. Germline lookup yields CDR1 KGHSH and CDR2 LQKENI. The CDR3 spans 14 residues. V lost 6 bases and J lost 2; bases outside the gene matches: 6. CDR3 sequence: CASSPRTGNYGYTF. CDR3 bases: TGTGCCAGCTCCCCTCGGACAGGAAACTATGGCTACACCTTC.

The chain is built from TRBV7-6 and TRBJ2-7; TRBD1 might be the D (6 bases). CDR1 is SGHVS, CDR2 FNYEAQ, per germline. V lost 1 base, J lost 4 bases, and 8 bases lay in between. This CDR3 is built from 13 residues. The CDR3 DNA reads TGTGCCAGCAGCTTAGAACAGGGTTACGAGCAGTACTTC. Translation: CASSLEQGYEQYF.